The entry below gives a single TCR beta chain sequence along with its context. The record originates from a study of shared clonotypes between healthy human individuals. The donor population consisted of healthy HIV-negative adults with no recent acute infections or vaccinations. TCRdb's table, derived via immunoSEQ multiplex PCR, lists solely in-frame clones and lacks some. Of about 520,000 clones in the sample, 70% to 85% were seen once. The sample was PBMCs. The clonotype was recovered from a woman aged 40-49 years in good health. Some clones in this sample may be carry-over from other donors' samples.

This chain's CDR3 is CASSPDVTDTQYF. The CDR3, as DNA: TGTGCCAGCAGCCCCGATGTTACAGATACGCAGTATTTT. The rearrangement joins TRBV11-2 to TRBJ2-3; D gene uncertain. Trimming shortened V by 5 bases and J by 3 bases, and 9 bases separated the two germline ends. CDR3 length: 13 residues. CDR1 and CDR2 from the germline V gene are SGHAT and FQNNGV.